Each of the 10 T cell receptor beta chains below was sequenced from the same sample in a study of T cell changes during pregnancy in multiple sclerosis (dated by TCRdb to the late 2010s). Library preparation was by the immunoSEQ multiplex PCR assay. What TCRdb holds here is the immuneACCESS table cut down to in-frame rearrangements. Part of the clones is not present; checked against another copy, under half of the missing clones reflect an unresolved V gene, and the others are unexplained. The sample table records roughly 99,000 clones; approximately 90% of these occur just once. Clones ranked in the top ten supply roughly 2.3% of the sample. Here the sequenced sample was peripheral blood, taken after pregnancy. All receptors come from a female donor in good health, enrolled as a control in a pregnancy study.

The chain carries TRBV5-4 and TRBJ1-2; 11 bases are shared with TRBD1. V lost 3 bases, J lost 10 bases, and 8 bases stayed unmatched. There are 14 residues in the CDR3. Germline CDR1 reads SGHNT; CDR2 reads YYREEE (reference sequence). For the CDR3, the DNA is TGTGCCAGCAGCTCCATCGGGGGACAGGGGGACTACACCTTC. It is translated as CASSSIGGQGDYTF. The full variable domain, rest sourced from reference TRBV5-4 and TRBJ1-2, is ETGVTQSPTHLIKTRGQQVTLRCSSQSGHNTVSWYQQALGQGPQFIFQYYREEENGRGNFPPRFSGLQFPNYSSELNVNALELDDSALYLCASSSIGGQGDYTFGSGTRLTVV.

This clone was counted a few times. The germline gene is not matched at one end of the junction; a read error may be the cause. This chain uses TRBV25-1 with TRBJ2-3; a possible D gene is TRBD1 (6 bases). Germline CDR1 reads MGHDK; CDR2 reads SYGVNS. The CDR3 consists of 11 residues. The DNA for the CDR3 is TGTGCCAGCAGTGAATTCACCGGGACACATTTT. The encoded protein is CASSEFTGTHF.

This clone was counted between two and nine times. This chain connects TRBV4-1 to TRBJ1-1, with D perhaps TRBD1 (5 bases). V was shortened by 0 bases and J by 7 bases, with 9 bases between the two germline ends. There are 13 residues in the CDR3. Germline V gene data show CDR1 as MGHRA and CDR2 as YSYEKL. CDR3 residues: CASSQEAGNEAFF. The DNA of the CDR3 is TGCGCCAGCAGCCAAGAGGCAGGGAATGAAGCTTTCTTT.

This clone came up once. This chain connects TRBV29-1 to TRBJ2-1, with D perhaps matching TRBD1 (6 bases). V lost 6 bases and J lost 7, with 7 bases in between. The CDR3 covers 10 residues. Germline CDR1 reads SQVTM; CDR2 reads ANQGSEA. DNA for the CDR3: TGCAGCGTGAGGGGGAATGAGCAGTTCTTC. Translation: CSVRGNEQFF.

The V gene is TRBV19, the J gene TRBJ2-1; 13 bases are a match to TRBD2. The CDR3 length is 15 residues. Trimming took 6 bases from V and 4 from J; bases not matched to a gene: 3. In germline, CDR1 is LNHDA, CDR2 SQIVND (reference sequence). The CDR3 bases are TGTGCCAGTAGGACTAGCGGGGGGCAATACAATGAGCAGTTCTTC. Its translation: CASRTSGGQYNEQFF. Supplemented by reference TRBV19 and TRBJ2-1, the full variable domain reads DGGITQSPKYLFRKEGQNVTLSCEQNLNHDAMYWYRQDPGQGLRLIYYSQIVNDFQKGDIAEGYSVSREKKESFPLTVTSAQKNPTAFYLCASRTSGGQYNEQFFGPGTRLTVL.

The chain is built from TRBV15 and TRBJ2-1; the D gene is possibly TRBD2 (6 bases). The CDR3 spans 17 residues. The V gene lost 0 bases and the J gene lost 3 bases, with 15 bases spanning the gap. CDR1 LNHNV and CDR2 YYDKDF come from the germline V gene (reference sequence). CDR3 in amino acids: CATSRDRSEGFYNEQFF. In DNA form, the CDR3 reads TGTGCCACCAGCAGAGATCGATCGGAGGGCTTCTACAATGAGCAGTTCTTC.

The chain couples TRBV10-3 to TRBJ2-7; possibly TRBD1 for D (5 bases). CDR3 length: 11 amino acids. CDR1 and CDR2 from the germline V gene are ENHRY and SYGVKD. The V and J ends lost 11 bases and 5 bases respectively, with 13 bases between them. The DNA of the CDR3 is TGTGCCTCTCGGCCAGGGCACGAGCAGTACTTC. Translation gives CASRPGHEQYF.

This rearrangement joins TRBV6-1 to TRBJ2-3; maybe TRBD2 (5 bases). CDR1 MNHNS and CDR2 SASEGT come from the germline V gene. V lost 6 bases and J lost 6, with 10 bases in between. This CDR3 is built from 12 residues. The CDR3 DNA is TGTGCCAGCAGGCCTAGCAAGGATACGCAGTATTTT. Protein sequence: CASRPSKDTQYF.

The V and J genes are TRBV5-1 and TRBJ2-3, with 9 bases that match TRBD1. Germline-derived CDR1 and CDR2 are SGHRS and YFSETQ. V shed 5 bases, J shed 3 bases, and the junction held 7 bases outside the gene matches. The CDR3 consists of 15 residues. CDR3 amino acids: CASRPDRGGTDTQYF. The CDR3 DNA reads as TGCGCCAGCAGACCGGACAGGGGAGGAACAGATACGCAGTATTTT. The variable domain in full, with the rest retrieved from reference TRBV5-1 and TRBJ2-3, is KAGVTQTPRYLIKTRGQQVTLSCSPISGHRSVSWYQQTPGQGLQFLFEYFSETQRNKGNFPGRFSGRQFSNSRSEMNVSTLELGDSALYLCASRPDRGGTDTQYFGPGTRLTVL.

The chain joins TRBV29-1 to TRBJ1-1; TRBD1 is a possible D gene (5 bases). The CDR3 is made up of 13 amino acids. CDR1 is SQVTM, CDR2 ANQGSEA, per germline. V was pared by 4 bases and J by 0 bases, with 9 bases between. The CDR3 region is CSVGQSLNTEAFF. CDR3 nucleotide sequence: TGCAGCGTTGGACAGAGCCTGAACACTGAAGCTTTCTTT. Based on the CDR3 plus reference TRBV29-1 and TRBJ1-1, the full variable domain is SAVISQKPSRDICQRGTSLTIQCQVDSQVTMMFWYRQQPGQSLTLIATANQGSEATYESGFVIDKFPISRPNLTFSTLTVSNMSPEDSSIYLCSVGQSLNTEAFFGQGTRLTVV.